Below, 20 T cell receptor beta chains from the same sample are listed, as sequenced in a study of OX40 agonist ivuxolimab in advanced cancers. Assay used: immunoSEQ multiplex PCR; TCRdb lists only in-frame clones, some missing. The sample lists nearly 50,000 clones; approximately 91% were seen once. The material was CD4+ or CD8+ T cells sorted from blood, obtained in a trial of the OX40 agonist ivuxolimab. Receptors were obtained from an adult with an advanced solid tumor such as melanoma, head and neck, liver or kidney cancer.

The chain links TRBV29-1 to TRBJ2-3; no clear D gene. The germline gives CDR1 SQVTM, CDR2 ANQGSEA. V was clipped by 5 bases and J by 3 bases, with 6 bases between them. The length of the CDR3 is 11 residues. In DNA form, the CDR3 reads TGCAGCGTTATGCGAACAGATACGCAGTATTTT. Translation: CSVMRTDTQYF.

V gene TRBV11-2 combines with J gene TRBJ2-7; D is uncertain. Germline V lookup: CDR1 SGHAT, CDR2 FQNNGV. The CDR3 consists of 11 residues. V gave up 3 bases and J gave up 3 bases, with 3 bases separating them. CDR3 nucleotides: TGTGCCAGCAGCTTTAGCTACGAGCAGTACTTC. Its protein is CASSFSYEQYF. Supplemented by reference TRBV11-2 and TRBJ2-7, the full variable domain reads EAGVAQSPRYKIIEKRQSVAFWCNPISGHATLYWYQQILGQGPKLLIQFQNNGVVDDSQLPKDRFSAERLKGVDSTLKIQPAKLEDSAVYLCASSFSYEQYFGPGTRLTVT.

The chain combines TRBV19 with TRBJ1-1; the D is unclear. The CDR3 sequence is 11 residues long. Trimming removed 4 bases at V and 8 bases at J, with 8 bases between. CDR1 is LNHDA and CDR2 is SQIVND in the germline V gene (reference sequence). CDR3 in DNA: TGTGCCAGTAGTACGTTAGGCGAAGCTTTCTTT. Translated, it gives CASSTLGEAFF.

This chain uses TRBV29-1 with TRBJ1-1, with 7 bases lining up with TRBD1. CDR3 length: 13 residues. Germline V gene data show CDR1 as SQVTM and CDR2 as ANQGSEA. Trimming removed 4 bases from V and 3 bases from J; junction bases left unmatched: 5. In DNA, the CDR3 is TGCAGCGTTGCCAGGGGGGGGGACACTGAAGCTTTCTTT. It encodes CSVARGGDTEAFF.

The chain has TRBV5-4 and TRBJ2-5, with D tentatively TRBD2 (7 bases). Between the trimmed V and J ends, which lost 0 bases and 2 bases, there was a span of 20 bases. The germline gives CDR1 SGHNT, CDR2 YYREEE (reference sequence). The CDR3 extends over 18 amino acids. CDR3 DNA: TGTGCCAGCAGCTTGGTCCCTATGGGGGGGGCAGGACAAGAGACCCAGTACTTC. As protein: CASSLVPMGGAGQETQYF.

CDR3 sequence (DNA): TGCGCCAGCAGCTTGGCCGGCTTTATAGATACGCAGTATTTT. Translated, it gives CASSLAGFIDTQYF. The rearrangement uses TRBV5-1 and TRBJ2-3; D is undetermined. The germline V gene encodes CDR1 SGHRS and CDR2 YFSETQ. Trimming pared 0 bases from V and 5 bases from J, leaving 10 bases between. The CDR3 is 14 amino acids.

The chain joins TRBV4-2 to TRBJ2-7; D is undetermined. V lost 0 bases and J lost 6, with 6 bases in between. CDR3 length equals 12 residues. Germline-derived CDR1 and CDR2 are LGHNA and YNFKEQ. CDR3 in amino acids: CASSQDSGEQYF. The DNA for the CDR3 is TGTGCCAGCAGCCAAGATTCCGGCGAGCAGTACTTC.

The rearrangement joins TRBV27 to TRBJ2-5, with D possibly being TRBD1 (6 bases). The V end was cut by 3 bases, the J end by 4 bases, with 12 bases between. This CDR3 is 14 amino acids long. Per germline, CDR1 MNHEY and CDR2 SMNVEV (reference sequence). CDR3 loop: CASSLGAWGETQYF. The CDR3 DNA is TGTGCCAGCAGTTTGGGGGCTTGGGGAGAGACCCAGTACTTC.

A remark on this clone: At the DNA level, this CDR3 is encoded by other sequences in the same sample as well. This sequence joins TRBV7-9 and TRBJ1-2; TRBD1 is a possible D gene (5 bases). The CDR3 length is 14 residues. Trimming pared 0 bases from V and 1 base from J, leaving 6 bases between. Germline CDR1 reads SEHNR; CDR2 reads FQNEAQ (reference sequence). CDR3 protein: CASSLAGGNYGYTF. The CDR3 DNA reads TGTGCCAGCAGCTTAGCGGGGGGTAACTATGGCTACACCTTC.

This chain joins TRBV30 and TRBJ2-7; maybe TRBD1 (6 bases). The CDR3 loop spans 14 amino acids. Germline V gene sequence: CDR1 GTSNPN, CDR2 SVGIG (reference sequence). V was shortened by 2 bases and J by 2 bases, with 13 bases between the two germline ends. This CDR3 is CAWSPPPGAYEQYF. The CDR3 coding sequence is TGTGCCTGGAGTCCCCCCCCAGGGGCCTACGAGCAGTACTTC.

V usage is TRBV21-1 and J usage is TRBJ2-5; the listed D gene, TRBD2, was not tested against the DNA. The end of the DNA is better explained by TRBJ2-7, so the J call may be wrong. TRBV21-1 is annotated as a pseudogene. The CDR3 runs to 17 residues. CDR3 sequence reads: CATPHRTSGRPRDEQYF. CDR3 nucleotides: TGTGCCACCCCCCACAGGACTAGCGGGAGGCCGAGGGACGAGCAGTACTTC.

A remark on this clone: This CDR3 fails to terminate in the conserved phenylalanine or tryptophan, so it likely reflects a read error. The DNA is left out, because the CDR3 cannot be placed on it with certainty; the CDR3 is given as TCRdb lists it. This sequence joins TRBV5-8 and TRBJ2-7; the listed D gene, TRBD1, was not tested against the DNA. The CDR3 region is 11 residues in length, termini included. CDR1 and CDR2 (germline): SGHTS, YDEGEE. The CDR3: CASSFQGAKLS.

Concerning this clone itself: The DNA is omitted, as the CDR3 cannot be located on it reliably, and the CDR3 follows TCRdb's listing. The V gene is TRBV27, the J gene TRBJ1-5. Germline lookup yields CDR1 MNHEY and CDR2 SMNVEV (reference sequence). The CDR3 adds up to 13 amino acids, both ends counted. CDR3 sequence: CASSFGAGGPQHF.

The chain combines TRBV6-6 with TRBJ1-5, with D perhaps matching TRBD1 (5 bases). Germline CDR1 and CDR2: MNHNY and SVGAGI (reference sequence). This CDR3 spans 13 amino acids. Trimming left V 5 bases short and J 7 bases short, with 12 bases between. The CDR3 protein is CASSRTGVQPQHF. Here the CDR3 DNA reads TGTGCCAGCAGTAGAACGGGGGTCCAGCCCCAGCATTTT.

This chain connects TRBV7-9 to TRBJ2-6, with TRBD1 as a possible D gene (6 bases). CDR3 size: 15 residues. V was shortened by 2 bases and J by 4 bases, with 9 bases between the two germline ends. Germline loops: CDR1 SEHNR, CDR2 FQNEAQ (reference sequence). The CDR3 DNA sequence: TGTGCCAGCAGCTTATCTGGGACAGGGGCCAACGTCCTGACTTTC. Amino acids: CASSLSGTGANVLTF.

The CDR3 protein is CASSAAGGYEQYF. DNA of the CDR3: TGTGCCAGCAGTGCAGCGGGAGGCTACGAGCAGTACTTC. The rearrangement uses TRBV2 and TRBJ2-7; TRBD2 aligns across 9 bases. CDR1 SNHLY and CDR2 FYNNEI come from the germline V gene. The CDR3 has 13 residues. V was clipped by 4 bases and J by 3 bases; unmatched bases: 1. The full variable domain, its missing parts supplied by reference TRBV2 and TRBJ2-7, is EPEVTQTPSHQVTQMGQEVILRCVPISNHLYFYWYRQILGQKVEFLVSFYNNEISEKSEIFDDQFSVERPDGSNFTLKIRSTKLEDSAMYFCASSAAGGYEQYFGPGTRLTVT.

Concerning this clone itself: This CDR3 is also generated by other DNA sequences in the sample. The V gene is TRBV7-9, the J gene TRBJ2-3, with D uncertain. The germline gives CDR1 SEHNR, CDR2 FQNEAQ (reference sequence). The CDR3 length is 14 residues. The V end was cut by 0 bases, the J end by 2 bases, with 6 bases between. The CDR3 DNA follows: TGTGCCAGCAGCTTAGCGGGTCCCACAGATACGCAGTATTTT. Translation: CASSLAGPTDTQYF.

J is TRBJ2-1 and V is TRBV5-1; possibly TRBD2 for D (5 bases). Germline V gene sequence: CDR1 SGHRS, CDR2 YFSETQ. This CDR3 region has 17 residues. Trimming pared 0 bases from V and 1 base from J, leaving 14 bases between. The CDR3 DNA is TGCGCCAGCAGCTTGGCCTCCGGCGGCGGGTCCTACAATGAGCAGTTCTTC. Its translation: CASSLASGGGSYNEQFF.

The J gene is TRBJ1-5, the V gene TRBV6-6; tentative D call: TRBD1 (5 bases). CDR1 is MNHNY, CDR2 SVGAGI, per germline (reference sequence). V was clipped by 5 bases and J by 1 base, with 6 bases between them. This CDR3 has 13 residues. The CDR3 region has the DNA TGTGCCAGCAGTCGGGACAGCAATCAGCCCCAGCATTTT. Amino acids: CASSRDSNQPQHF.

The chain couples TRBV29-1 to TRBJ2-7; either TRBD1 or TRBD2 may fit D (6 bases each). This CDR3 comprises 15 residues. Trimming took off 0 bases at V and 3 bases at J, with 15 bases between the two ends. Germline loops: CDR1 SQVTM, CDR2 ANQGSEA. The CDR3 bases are TGCAGCGTTGAAGATGCCCGGGGGCCCGACTACGAGCAGTACTTC. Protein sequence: CSVEDARGPDYEQYF.